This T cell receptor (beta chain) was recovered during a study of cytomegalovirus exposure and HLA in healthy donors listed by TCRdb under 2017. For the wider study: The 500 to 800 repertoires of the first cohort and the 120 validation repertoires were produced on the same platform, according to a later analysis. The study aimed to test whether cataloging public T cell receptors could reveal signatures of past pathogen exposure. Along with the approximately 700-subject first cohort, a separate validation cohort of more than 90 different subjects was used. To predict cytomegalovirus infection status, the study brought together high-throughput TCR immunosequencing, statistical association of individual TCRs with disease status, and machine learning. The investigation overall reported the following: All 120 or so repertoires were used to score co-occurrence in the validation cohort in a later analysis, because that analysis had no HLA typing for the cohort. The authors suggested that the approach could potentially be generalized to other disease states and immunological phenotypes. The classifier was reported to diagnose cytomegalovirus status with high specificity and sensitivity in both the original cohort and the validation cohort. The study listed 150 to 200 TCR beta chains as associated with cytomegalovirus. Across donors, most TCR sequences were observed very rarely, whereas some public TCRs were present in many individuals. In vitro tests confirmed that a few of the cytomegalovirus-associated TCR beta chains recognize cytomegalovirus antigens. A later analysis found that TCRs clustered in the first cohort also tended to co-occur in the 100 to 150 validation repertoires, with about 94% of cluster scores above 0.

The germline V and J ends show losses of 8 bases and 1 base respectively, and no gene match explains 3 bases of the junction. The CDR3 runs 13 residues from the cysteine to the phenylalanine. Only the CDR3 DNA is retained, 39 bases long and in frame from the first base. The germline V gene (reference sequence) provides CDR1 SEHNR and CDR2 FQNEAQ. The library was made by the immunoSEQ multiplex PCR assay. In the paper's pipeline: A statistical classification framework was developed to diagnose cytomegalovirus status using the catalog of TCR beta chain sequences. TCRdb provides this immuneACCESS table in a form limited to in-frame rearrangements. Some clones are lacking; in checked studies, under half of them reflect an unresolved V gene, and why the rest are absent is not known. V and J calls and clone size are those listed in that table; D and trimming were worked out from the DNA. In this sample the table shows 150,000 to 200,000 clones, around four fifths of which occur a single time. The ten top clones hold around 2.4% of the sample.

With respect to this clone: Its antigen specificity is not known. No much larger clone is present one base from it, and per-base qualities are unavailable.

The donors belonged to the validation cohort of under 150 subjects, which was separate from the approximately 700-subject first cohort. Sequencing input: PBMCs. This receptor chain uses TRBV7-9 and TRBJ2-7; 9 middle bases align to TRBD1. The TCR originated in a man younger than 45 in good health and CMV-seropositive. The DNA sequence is TGTGCCAGCCGGACAGGGGAGTCCTACGAGCAGTACTTC. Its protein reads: CASRTGESYEQYF.